What follows are 32 T cell receptor beta chains derived from one specimen sequenced in a study of blood T cell repertoires in COVID-19. TCRdb's table, derived via immunoSEQ multiplex PCR, lists solely in-frame clones and lacks some. The repertoire holds about 120,000 clones, over 60% seen once, with about 39% in the top ten. What was sequenced was peripheral blood. All receptors come from a man aged 35 to 55 with active or convalescent COVID-19.

This clone counts as large. The chain has TRBV5-5 and TRBJ2-7; D is undetermined. Germline assignment: CDR1 SGHKS and CDR2 YYEKEE (reference sequence). The CDR3 has 13 amino acids. The V end was cut by 3 bases, the J end by 6 bases, with 13 bases between. In nucleotides, the CDR3 is TGTGCCAGCAGCTCCGCCCGATACGGCGAGCAGTACTTC. The encoded protein is CASSSARYGEQYF.

This rearrangement joins TRBV5-1 to TRBJ1-3, with TRBD1 as a possible D gene (5 bases). Germline lookup yields CDR1 SGHRS and CDR2 YFSETQ. The CDR3 sequence is 17 residues long. Trimming removed 4 bases at V and 1 base at J, with 18 bases between. CDR3 bases: TGCGCCAGCAGCACCAGCGGGGGGAGTGGGTCTGGAAACACCATATATTTT. Its protein is CASSTSGGSGSGNTIYF.

V usage is TRBV4-3 and J usage is TRBJ2-2; TRBD2 aligns across 9 bases. After removal of 2 bases from V and 1 base from J, the junction contained 11 bases not matched to a gene. The CDR3 has 19 amino acids. CDR1 is LGHNA, CDR2 YSLEER, per germline. CDR3 sequence (DNA): TGCGCCAGCAGCCAAAAAATCTCAGTAGCGGGGGAGAACACCGGGGAGCTGTTTTTT. Its protein is CASSQKISVAGENTGELFF.

This clone was recorded a few times. This sequence joins TRBV19 and TRBJ2-3; perhaps TRBD2 as D (6 bases). Germline values: CDR1 LNHDA, CDR2 SQIVND (reference sequence). This CDR3 spans 12 amino acids. Trimming pared 9 bases from V and 5 bases from J, leaving 12 bases between. The CDR3 nucleotides read TGTGCCAGCGGGGGTGGGAAAGATACGCAGTATTTT. Protein sequence: CASGGGKDTQYF.

This clone is a singleton in its sample. The chain couples TRBV29-1 to TRBJ2-3; 9 bases line up with TRBD2. The junction had 7 bases not matched to a gene; V was cut back by 6 bases and J by 3 bases. Germline V gene sequence: CDR1 SQVTM, CDR2 ANQGSEA. The CDR3 length is 14 residues. CDR3 region: CSVRLAEGTDTQYF. The CDR3 DNA reads as TGCAGCGTGAGACTAGCGGAAGGAACAGATACGCAGTATTTT.

V usage is TRBV5-1 and J usage is TRBJ2-7, with 7 nucleotides matching TRBD1. Per germline, CDR1 SGHRS and CDR2 YFSETQ. This CDR3 region has 15 residues. J lost 5 bases, V lost 4 bases, and 12 bases had no gene match. CDR3 in amino acids: CASSLRGRNGDEQYF. In nucleotides, the CDR3 is TGCGCCAGCAGCCTTAGGGGGCGTAATGGGGACGAGCAGTACTTC.

The rearrangement uses TRBV5-6 and TRBJ1-2; weak D call: TRBD1 (5 bases). Germline V lookup: CDR1 SGHDT, CDR2 YYEEEE. The length of the CDR3 is 15 residues. The V gene lost 3 bases and the J gene lost 4 bases, with 16 bases spanning the gap. In DNA, the CDR3 is TGTGCCAGCAGCTCGCACAACAGTAGGGGCTATGGCTACACCTTC. It is translated as CASSSHNSRGYGYTF.

The rearrangement uses TRBV7-2 and TRBJ1-4; TRBD1 agrees at 7 bases. With 5 bases clipped from V and 3 bases from J, the junction kept 6 bases outside the gene matches. This CDR3 is built from 15 residues. Germline loops: CDR1 SGHTA, CDR2 FQGNSA. The DNA for the CDR3 is TGTGCCAGCAGCCCCCGGACAGGACCTAATGAAAAACTGTTTTTT. It specifies CASSPRTGPNEKLFF.

The chain is built from TRBV5-1 and TRBJ2-5; 10 bases align to TRBD2. Germline CDR1 and CDR2: SGHRS and YFSETQ. This CDR3 has 15 amino acids. Trimming at V came to 4 bases and at J to 3 bases, leaving 6 bases not matched to a gene. CDR3 residues: CASSLELAGKETQYF. DNA for the CDR3: TGCGCCAGCAGCCTAGAACTAGCGGGGAAAGAGACCCAGTACTTC.

This chain joins TRBV30 and TRBJ1-5; 8 nucleotides agree with TRBD1. CDR3 length: 15 residues. Germline-derived CDR1 and CDR2 are GTSNPN and SVGIG (reference sequence). V trimming: 1 base; J trimming: 7 bases; junction bases outside the gene matches: 9. This CDR3 reads CAWSDSTGAGQPQHF. Written as DNA, the CDR3 is TGTGCCTGGAGTGACTCGACAGGGGCAGGGCAGCCCCAGCATTTT.

V gene TRBV11-2 combines with J gene TRBJ1-6; 7 nucleotides align to TRBD1. V trimming: 5 bases; J trimming: 7 bases; junction bases outside the gene matches: 8. This CDR3 is built from 15 residues. CDR1 is SGHAT, CDR2 FQNNGV, per germline. CDR3 DNA sequence: TGTGCCAGCAGCCCCTACAGGGGAACAAATTCACCCCTCCACTTT. This encodes CASSPYRGTNSPLHF.

The genes are TRBV7-9 and TRBJ1-2; 8 positions match TRBD1. J lost 7 bases, V lost 3 bases, and 1 base had no gene match. Germline V lookup: CDR1 SEHNR, CDR2 FQNEAQ (reference sequence). The CDR3 has 12 residues. In DNA, the CDR3 is TGTGCCAGCAGCTTGGGGACAGGTGGCTACACCTTC. This encodes CASSLGTGGYTF. Combining the CDR3 with reference TRBV7-9 and TRBJ1-2 gives the whole variable domain DTGVSQNPRHKITKRGQNVTFRCDPISEHNRLYWYRQTLGQGPEFLTYFQNEAQLEKSRLLSDRFSAERPKGSFSTLEIQRTEQGDSAMYLCASSLGTGGYTFGSGTRLTVV.

The rearrangement uses TRBV7-2 and TRBJ2-3; 7 bases agree with TRBD1. CDR3 size: 15 residues. V shed 5 bases, J shed 4 bases, and the junction held 9 bases outside the gene matches. Per germline, CDR1 SGHTA and CDR2 FQGNSA. CDR3 in amino acids: CASSPRGTAADTQYF. The DNA for the CDR3 is TGTGCCAGCAGCCCGAGGGGGACAGCCGCAGATACGCAGTATTTT.

This clone was found once. This chain uses TRBV4-1 with TRBJ1-1; no clear D. Germline CDR1 reads MGHRA; CDR2 reads YSYEKL. V lost 0 bases to trimming and J lost 1 base, with 12 bases between them. The CDR3 covers 16 residues. CDR3 sequence (DNA): TGCGCCAGCAGCCAAGATGTTCGGTTTTCGAACACTGAAGCTTTCTTT. Residues: CASSQDVRFSNTEAFF.

V and J are TRBV4-3 and TRBJ1-1; TRBD1 aligns across 9 bases. This CDR3 is built from 18 residues. Trimming cost V 0 bases and J 6 bases; bases outside gene matches: 14. Germline V gives CDR1 LGHNA, CDR2 YSLEER. As DNA, the CDR3 is TGCGCCAGCAGCCAAGACTCCCCTTGGACAGGGGCCTTTTCTGAAGCTTTCTTT. As protein: CASSQDSPWTGAFSEAFF.

The gene calls are TRBV12-5 and TRBJ1-2, with TRBD1 matching 7 bases. CDR1 is LGHNT, CDR2 FRNRAP, per germline. V lost 7 bases and J lost 3; bases outside the gene matches: 5. There are 13 residues in the CDR3. The CDR3 protein is CASAAQGDYGYTF. The CDR3 bases are TGTGCTAGTGCCGCGCAGGGGGACTATGGCTACACCTTC.

J is TRBJ1-1 and V is TRBV11-2; 7 bases agree with TRBD1. The V gene end was trimmed by 4 bases and the J gene end by 1 base; junction bases not matched to a gene: 6. There are 15 residues in the CDR3. Per germline, CDR1 SGHAT and CDR2 FQNNGV. CDR3 in amino acids: CASSSYRGENTEAFF. The DNA for the CDR3 is TGTGCCAGCAGCTCTTACAGGGGAGAGAACACTGAAGCTTTCTTT. Looking up the rest from reference TRBV11-2 and TRBJ1-1 gives the full variable domain: EAGVAQSPRYKIIEKRQSVAFWCNPISGHATLYWYQQILGQGPKLLIQFQNNGVVDDSQLPKDRFSAERLKGVDSTLKIQPAKLEDSAVYLCASSSYRGENTEAFFGQGTRLTVV.

This clone was detected once. The chain links TRBV11-2 to TRBJ2-5; D is perhaps TRBD2 (5 bases). The CDR3 is 15 amino acids. Trimming removed 5 bases at V and 1 base at J, with 14 bases between. The V gene's germline CDR1 is SGHAT and CDR2 FQNNGV. The CDR3 DNA is TGTGCCAGCAGCCGAAGTCGGGGTTCCCAAGAGACCCAGTACTTC. It translates to CASSRSRGSQETQYF.

This chain uses TRBV27 with TRBJ1-3, with 10 bases fitting TRBD1. The CDR3 contains 16 residues. Germline V gene sequence: CDR1 MNHEY, CDR2 SMNVEV (reference sequence). The V segment lost 5 bases and the J segment 2 bases; nucleotides outside the gene matches: 6. The CDR3 region is CASSPRQGAAGNTIYF. The DNA for the CDR3 is TGTGCCAGCAGTCCCCGACAGGGGGCGGCTGGAAACACCATATATTTT.

V is TRBV3-1 (or the pseudogene TRBV3-2) and J is TRBJ1-2; D is unclear. V shed 3 bases and J shed 7 bases, with 15 bases lying between them. CDR3 length equals 14 residues. The V gene's germline CDR1 is LGHDT and CDR2 YNNKEL (reference sequence). In nucleotides, the CDR3 is TGTGCCAGCAGCCAGGATTCGGGGATATCTGGCTACACCTTC. Translation gives CASSQDSGISGYTF.

A single count supports this clone. The chain is built from TRBV5-1 and TRBJ1-4, with D possibly TRBD1 on 5 matching bases. Germline V gene lookup returns CDR1 SGHRS and CDR2 YFSETQ. The CDR3 consists of 15 residues. Trimming took off 3 bases at V and 6 bases at J, with 15 bases between the two ends. This chain's CDR3 is CASSSSGGADEKLFF. DNA for the CDR3: TGCGCCAGCAGCTCATCAGGAGGGGCGGATGAAAAACTGTTTTTT.

The chain is built from TRBV19 and TRBJ1-2; TRBD1 matches at 7 bases. Losses at the gene ends were 2 bases for V and 8 bases for J; bases not matched to a gene: 8. The CDR3 loop spans 14 amino acids. The V gene's germline CDR1 is LNHDA and CDR2 SQIVND (reference sequence). CDR3 sequence reads: CASSINDRARGYTF. CDR3 nucleotides: TGTGCCAGTAGTATAAACGACAGGGCGAGAGGCTACACCTTC.

V and J are TRBV10-3 and TRBJ1-2; 8 bases are a match to TRBD1. The CDR3 extends over 14 amino acids. V trimming: 2 bases; J trimming: 4 bases; junction bases outside the gene matches: 3. Per germline, CDR1 ENHRY and CDR2 SYGVKD. CDR3 sequence: CAISEGQGVYGYTF. The CDR3 nucleotides read TGTGCCATCAGTGAGGGACAGGGAGTCTATGGCTACACCTTC.

The J gene is TRBJ1-4, the V gene TRBV28; 8 bases are a match to TRBD1. The CDR3 runs to 15 residues. V trimming: 5 bases; J trimming: 6 bases; junction bases outside the gene matches: 8. Germline values: CDR1 MDHEN, CDR2 SYDVKM. CDR3 DNA sequence: TGTGCCAGCAGTCCCCCGGGACAGGCGTATGAAAAACTGTTTTTT. This sequence encodes CASSPPGQAYEKLFF.

This clone was seen only once. The chain carries TRBV28 and TRBJ1-2; the D is unclear. The length of the CDR3 is 11 residues. Germline V CDR1 and CDR2: MDHEN, SYDVKM. V dropped 11 bases and J dropped 7 bases, with 14 bases sitting between them. CDR3 loop: CALRGTGGYTF. The CDR3 bases are TGTGCCCTTCGGGGTACTGGTGGCTACACCTTC.

The rearrangement joins TRBV5-1 to TRBJ1-2; unclear D gene. This CDR3 is 13 amino acids long. In germline, CDR1 is SGHRS, CDR2 YFSETQ. Between the trimmed V and J ends, which lost 4 bases and 0 bases, there was a span of 7 bases. The CDR3 DNA is TGCGCCAGCAGCAGGGAGGCTAACTATGGCTACACCTTC. Protein product: CASSREANYGYTF.

The rearrangement links TRBV6-5 to TRBJ1-4; 8 nucleotides agree with TRBD1. This CDR3 is 15 amino acids long. The V and J ends lost 4 bases and 8 bases, in that order; junction bases with no gene match: 9. CDR1 is MNHEY and CDR2 is SVGAGI in the germline V gene. The CDR3 protein is CASSSVGQEAEKLFF. For the CDR3, the DNA is TGTGCCAGCAGTTCTGTGGGACAGGAGGCCGAAAAACTGTTTTTT.

The rearrangement links TRBV6-6 to TRBJ2-1; 11 bases match TRBD2. Germline V gives CDR1 MNHNY, CDR2 SVGAGI (reference sequence). Unmatched junction bases numbered 7, after V lost 4 bases and J lost 5 bases. CDR3 length: 16 amino acids. In DNA, the CDR3 is TGTGCCAGCAGTTCAGGGACTAGCGGCCTAAACAATGAGCAGTTCTTC. Its translation is CASSSGTSGLNNEQFF.

This clone has more than one count but fewer than ten. The V call is TRBV2, the J call TRBJ1-6; possibly TRBD1 for D (5 bases). The germline V gene has CDR1 SNHLY and CDR2 FYNNEI. The CDR3 consists of 16 residues. Between the trimmed V and J ends, which lost 4 bases and 4 bases, there was a span of 14 bases. The CDR3 DNA is TGTGCCAGCAGTGGGTCAGGGTTACTATATAATTCACCCCTCCACTTT. It specifies CASSGSGLLYNSPLHF.

The rearrangement uses TRBV7-3 and TRBJ2-1, with 13 positions matching TRBD2. The V gene's germline CDR1 is SGHTA and CDR2 FQGTGA. The V gene end was trimmed by 1 base and the J gene end by 5 bases; junction bases not matched to a gene: 11. The CDR3 covers 19 residues. The CDR3 DNA reads TGTGCCAGCAGCTTAAGGGCCTCTAGACTAGCGGGAGGCCACAATGAGCAGTTCTTC. Its translation: CASSLRASRLAGGHNEQFF.

The V gene is TRBV5-1, the J gene TRBJ2-3; 10 bases line up with TRBD2. Germline-derived CDR1 and CDR2 are SGHRS and YFSETQ. The CDR3 is 15 residues long. The V segment lost 6 bases and the J segment 2 bases; nucleotides outside the gene matches: 6. CDR3 coding DNA: TGCGCCAGCACCGTAGCGGGGGGCTACACAGATACGCAGTATTTT. This codes for CASTVAGGYTDTQYF.

This clone was counted once. This chain links TRBV19 with TRBJ2-2; TRBD1 aligns across 8 bases. V was pared by 8 bases and J by 4 bases, with 9 bases of the junction left unmatched. The CDR3 extends over 15 amino acids. CDR1 is LNHDA and CDR2 is SQIVND in the germline V gene (reference sequence). The CDR3 DNA sequence: TGTGCCAGTGGGAGGACAGGGTATGGCACCGGGGAGCTGTTTTTT. As protein: CASGRTGYGTGELFF.